The present TCR beta chain was sequenced within a study of blood T cell repertoires in COVID-19. Across the whole study: T cells, B-cell-depleted T cells, or PBMCs provided the cDNA or gDNA that served as material.

Germline CDR1 is SGHRS and CDR2 is YFSETQ. This CDR3 spans 16 amino acids. V was clipped by 0 bases and J by 3 bases, with 12 bases between them. Per the study methods: Nucleated cell counts were estimated from reference gene primer amplification. Some clones are missing from TCRdb's copy, which holds only in-frame ones; the method was immunoSEQ multiplex PCR. The V and J calls and clone size are taken from that table; D and trimming were inferred from the DNA. The sample contains 230,000 or so clones, roughly 80% of which appear only once. The sequence was obtained from a man aged 25 to 40 with active or convalescent COVID-19. Sequencing was done on a sample of peripheral blood. This chain joins TRBV5-1 and TRBJ2-2; the D is unclear. The CDR3, as DNA: TGCGCCAGCAGCTTGGATCTGGCAGCGTACACCGGGGAGCTGTTTTTT. Protein product: CASSLDLAAYTGELFF.